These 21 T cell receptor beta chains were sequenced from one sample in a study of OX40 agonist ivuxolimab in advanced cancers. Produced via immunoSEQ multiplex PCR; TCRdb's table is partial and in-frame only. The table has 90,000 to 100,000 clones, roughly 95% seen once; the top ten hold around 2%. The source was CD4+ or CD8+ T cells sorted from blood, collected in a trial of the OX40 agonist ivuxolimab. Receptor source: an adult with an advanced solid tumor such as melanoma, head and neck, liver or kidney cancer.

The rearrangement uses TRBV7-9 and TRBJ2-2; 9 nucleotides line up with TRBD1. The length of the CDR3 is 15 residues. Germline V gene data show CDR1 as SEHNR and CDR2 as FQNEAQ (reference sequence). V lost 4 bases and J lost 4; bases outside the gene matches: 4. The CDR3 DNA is TGTGCCAGCAGCTGGACAGGGGACCTCACCGGGGAGCTGTTTTTT. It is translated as CASSWTGDLTGELFF.

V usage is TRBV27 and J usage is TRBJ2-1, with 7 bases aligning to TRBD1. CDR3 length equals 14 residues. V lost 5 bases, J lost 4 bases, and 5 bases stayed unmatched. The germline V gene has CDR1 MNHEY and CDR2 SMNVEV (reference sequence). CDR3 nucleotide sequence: TGTGCCAGCAGTCCGACAGGGTCTTACAATGAGCAGTTCTTC. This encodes CASSPTGSYNEQFF.

The CDR3 protein is CASSLGPGTASGNTIYF. In DNA form, the CDR3 reads TGTGCCAGCAGCTTAGGCCCCGGGACAGCAAGTGGAAACACCATATATTTT. The chain links TRBV7-9 to TRBJ1-3; 7 bases match TRBD1. Germline-derived CDR1 and CDR2 are SEHNR and FQNEAQ (reference sequence). V shed 1 base and J 3 bases; nucleotides not matched to a gene: 9. CDR3 size: 17 residues.

This chain's CDR3 is CASSQETSGNTDTQYF. For the CDR3, the DNA is TGCGCCAGCAGCCAAGAGACTAGCGGGAACACAGATACGCAGTATTTT. The chain uses TRBV4-3 and TRBJ2-3; TRBD2 matches 11 bases. CDR3 length: 16 amino acids. V gave up 0 bases and J gave up 2 bases; unmatched junction bases: 1. Germline values: CDR1 LGHNA, CDR2 YSLEER.

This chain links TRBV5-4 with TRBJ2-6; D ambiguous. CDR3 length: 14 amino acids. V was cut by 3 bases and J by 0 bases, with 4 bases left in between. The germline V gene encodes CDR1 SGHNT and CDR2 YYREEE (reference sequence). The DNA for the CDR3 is TGTGCCAGCAGCTGGGGCTCTGGGGCCAACGTCCTGACTTTC. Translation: CASSWGSGANVLTF.

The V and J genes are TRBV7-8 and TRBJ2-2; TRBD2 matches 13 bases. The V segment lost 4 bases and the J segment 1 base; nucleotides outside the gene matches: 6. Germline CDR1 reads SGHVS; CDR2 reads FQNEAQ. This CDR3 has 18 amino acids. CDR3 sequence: CASSSGTSGDLNTGELFF. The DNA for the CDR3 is TGTGCCAGCAGCTCCGGGACTAGCGGGGACCTGAACACCGGGGAGCTGTTTTTT. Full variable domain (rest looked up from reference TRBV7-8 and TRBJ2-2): GAGVSQSPRYKVAKRGQDVALRCDPISGHVSLFWYQQALGQGPEFLTYFQNEAQLDKSGLPSDRFFAERPEGSVSTLKIQRTQQEDSAVYLCASSSGTSGDLNTGELFFGEGSRLTVL.

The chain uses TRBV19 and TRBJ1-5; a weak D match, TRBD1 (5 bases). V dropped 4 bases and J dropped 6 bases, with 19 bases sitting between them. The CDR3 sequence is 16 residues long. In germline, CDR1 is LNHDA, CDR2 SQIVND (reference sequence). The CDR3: CASSTQWRGGSQPQHF. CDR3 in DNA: TGTGCCAGTAGTACCCAATGGAGGGGAGGGAGTCAGCCCCAGCATTTT.

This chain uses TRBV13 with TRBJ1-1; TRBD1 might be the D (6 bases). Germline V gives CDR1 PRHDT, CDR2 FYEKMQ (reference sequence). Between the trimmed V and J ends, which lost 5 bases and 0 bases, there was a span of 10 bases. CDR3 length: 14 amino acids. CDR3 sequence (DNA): TGTGCCAGCAGCAGGGGGAAAATGAACACTGAAGCTTTCTTT. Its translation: CASSRGKMNTEAFF. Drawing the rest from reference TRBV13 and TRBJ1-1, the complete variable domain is AAGVIQSPRHLIKEKRETATLKCYPIPRHDTVYWYQQGPGQDPQFLISFYEKMQSDKGSIPDRFSAQQFSDYHSELNMSSLELGDSALYFCASSRGKMNTEAFFGQGTRLTVV.

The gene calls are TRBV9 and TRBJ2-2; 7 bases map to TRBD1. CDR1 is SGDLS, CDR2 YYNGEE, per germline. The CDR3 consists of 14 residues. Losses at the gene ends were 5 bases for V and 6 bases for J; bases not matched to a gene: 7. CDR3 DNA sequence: TGTGCCAGCAGTTCGACAGGGTTGTCCGGGGAGCTGTTTTTT. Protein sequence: CASSSTGLSGELFF.

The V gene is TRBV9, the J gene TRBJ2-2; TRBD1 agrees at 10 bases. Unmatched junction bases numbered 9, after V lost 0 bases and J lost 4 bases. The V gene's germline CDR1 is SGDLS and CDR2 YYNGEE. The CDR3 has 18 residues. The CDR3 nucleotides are TGTGCCAGCAGCGTAGCTAGGACAGGGGGTTCGAGCACCGGGGAGCTGTTTTTT. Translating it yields CASSVARTGGSSTGELFF.

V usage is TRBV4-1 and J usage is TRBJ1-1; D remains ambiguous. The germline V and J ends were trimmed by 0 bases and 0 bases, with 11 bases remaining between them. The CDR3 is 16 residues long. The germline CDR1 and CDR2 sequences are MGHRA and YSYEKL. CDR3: CASSQEGGGLNTEAFF. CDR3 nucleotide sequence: TGCGCCAGCAGCCAAGAAGGAGGCGGGTTGAACACTGAAGCTTTCTTT.

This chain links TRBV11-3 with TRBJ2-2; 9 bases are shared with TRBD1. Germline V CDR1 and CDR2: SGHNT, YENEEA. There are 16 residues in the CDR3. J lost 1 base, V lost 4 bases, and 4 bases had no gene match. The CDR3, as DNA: TGTGCCAGCAGCTGGGTGACAGGGGGGAACACCGGGGAGCTGTTTTTT. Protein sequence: CASSWVTGGNTGELFF.

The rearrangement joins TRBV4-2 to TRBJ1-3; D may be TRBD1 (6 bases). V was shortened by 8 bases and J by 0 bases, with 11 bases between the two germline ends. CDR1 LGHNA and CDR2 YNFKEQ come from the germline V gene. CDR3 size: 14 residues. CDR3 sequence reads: CASEGESSGNTIYF. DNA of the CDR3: TGTGCCAGCGAGGGGGAAAGCTCTGGAAACACCATATATTTT.

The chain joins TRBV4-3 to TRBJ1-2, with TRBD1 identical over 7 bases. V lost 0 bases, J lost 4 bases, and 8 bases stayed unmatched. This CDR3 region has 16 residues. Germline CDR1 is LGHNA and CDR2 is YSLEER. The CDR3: CASSQDRRGQVYGYTF. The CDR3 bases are TGCGCCAGCAGCCAAGATAGGCGTGGACAGGTCTATGGCTACACCTTC.

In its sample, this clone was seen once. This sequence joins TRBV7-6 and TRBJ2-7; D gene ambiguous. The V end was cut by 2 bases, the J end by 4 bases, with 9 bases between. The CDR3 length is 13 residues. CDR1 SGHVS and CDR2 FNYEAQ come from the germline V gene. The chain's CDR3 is CASSLSSGYEQYF. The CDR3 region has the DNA TGTGCCAGCAGCTTAAGTAGTGGTTACGAGCAGTACTTC.

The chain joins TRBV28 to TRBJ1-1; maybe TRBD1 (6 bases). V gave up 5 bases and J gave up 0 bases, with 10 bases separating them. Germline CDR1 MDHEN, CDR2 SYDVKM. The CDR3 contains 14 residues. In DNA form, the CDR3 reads TGTGCCAGCAGTCCGGGGGCCATGAACACTGAAGCTTTCTTT. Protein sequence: CASSPGAMNTEAFF.

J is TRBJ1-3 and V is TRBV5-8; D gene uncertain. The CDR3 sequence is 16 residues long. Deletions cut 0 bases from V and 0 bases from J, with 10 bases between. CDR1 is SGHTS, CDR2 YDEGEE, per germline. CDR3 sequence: CASSLGAASSGNTIYF. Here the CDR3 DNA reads TGTGCCAGCAGCTTGGGGGCCGCCAGCTCTGGAAACACCATATATTTT. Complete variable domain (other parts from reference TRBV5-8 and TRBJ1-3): EAGVTQSPTHLIKTRGQQATLRCSPISGHTSVYWYQQALGLGLQFLLWYDEGEERNRGNFPPRFSGRQFPNYSSELNVNALELEDSALYLCASSLGAASSGNTIYFGEGSWLTVV.

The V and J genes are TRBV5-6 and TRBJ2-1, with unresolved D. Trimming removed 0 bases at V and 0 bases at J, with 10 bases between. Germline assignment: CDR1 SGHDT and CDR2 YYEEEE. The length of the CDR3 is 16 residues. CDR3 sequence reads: CASSLGSRSSYNEQFF. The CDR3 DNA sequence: TGTGCCAGCAGCTTGGGCAGTCGGAGCTCCTACAATGAGCAGTTCTTC.

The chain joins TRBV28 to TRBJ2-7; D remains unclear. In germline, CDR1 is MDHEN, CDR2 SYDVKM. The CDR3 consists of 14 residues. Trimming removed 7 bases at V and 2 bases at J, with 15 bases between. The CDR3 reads CASTDPLRPYEQYF. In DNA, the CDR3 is TGTGCCAGCACCGACCCCCTGAGGCCCTACGAGCAGTACTTC.

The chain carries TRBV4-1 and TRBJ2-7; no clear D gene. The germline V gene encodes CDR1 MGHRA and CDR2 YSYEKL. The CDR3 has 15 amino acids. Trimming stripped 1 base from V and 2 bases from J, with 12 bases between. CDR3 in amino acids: CASSQVPAKPYEQYF. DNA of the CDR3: TGCGCCAGCAGCCAAGTTCCCGCCAAACCCTACGAGCAGTACTTC.

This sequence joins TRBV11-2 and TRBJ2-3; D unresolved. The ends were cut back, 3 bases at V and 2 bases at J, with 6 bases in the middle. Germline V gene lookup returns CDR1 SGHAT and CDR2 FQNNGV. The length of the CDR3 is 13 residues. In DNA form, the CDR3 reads TGTGCCAGCAGCTTCCCTTCCACAGATACGCAGTATTTT. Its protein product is CASSFPSTDTQYF.